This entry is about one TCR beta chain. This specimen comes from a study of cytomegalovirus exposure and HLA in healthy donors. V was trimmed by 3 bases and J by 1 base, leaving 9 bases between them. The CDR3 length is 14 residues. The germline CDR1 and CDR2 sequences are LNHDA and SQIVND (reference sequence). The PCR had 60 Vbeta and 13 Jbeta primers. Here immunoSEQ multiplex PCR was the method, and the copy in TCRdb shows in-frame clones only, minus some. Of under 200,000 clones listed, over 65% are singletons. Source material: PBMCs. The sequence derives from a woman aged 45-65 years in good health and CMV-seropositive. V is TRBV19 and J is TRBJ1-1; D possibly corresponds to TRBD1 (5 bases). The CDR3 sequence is CASSITGRNTEAFF. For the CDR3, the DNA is TGTGCCAGTAGTATTACAGGCCGGAACACTGAAGCTTTCTTT.